The 7 T cell receptor beta chains presented below share a single source sample, sequenced in a study of Graves' ophthalmopathy and Graves' hyperthyroidism. Amplification from RNA transcripts yielded the TCR beta CDR3 regions. After a first-round RT-PCR with HTBI primers, a second-round multiplex PCR was run. TCRdb re-called the multiplex PCR reads with MiXCR, one entry per CDR3 protein. The sample records about 550,000 distinct CDR3 sequences, just under 40% being singletons. Source material: peripheral blood or thyroid tissue (not recorded which). Receptor source: an adult man with Graves' hyperthyroidism.

The J gene is TRBJ1-2, the V gene TRBV2; TRBD1 agrees at 10 bases. Trimming removed 6 bases from V and 3 bases from J; junction bases left unmatched: 10. Germline CDR1 is SNHLY and CDR2 is FYNNEI. The CDR3 runs to 16 residues. CDR3 sequence reads: CASSSQTGGGYYGYTF. As DNA, the CDR3 is TGTGCCAGCAGCTCTCAGACAGGGGGCGGGTACTATGGCTACACCTTC.

The chain has TRBV5-1 and TRBJ1-2; D ambiguous. Trimming took off 2 bases at V and 4 bases at J, with 15 bases between the two ends. The germline gives CDR1 SGHRS, CDR2 YFSETQ. The CDR3 spans 15 residues. The CDR3 sequence: CASSFSDPRGYGYTF. CDR3 in DNA: TGCGCCAGCAGCTTCTCGGACCCCAGAGGCTATGGCTACACCTTC.

To note about this clonotype: This may arise from a read error, as a much more abundant clone is one base away. This CDR3 fails to terminate in the conserved phenylalanine or tryptophan, so it likely reflects a read error. V is TRBV4-1 and J is TRBJ1-1; no definite D call. Trimming left V 2 bases short and J 5 bases short, with 9 bases between. This CDR3 is built from 13 residues. CDR1 MGHRA and CDR2 YSYEKL come from the germline V gene. The CDR3 sequence is CASSQWALTEAFL. CDR3 coding DNA: TGCGCCAGCAGCCAATGGGCCTTAACTGAAGCTTTCCTT.

Points on this clonotype: A much larger clone is a single base away; this may be a read error. J is TRBJ2-5 and V is TRBV9, with a possible D match to TRBD1 (6 bases). The CDR3 is 14 residues long. Germline loops: CDR1 SGDLS, CDR2 YYNGEE. Trimming took 2 bases from V and 2 from J, leaving 10 bases between them. Written as DNA, the CDR3 is TGTGCCAGCAGCGTGGGACATACGCAAGAGACCCAGTACTTC. Translating gives CASSVGHTQETQYF.

This chain links TRBV27 with TRBJ2-7; TRBD2 matches 8 bases. Germline trimming cut 5 bases from V and 4 bases from J; bases unmatched to any gene: 7. Germline loops: CDR1 MNHEY, CDR2 SMNVEV (reference sequence). The CDR3 has 14 amino acids. In DNA form, the CDR3 reads TGTGCCAGCAGTGCCGGGACTAGATATTACGAGCAGTACTTC. It yields the protein CASSAGTRYYEQYF.

For this clonotype: The junction differs from germline at one of its ends, possibly a read error. The chain links TRBV12-3 or TRBV12-4 to TRBJ2-2; D unclear. The CDR3 contains 11 residues. CDR3 DNA sequence: TGTGACAGCAGTGCAACAGGGGAGCTGTTTTTT. Its translation is CDSSATGELFF.

This clonotype was counted ten times or more. The chain couples TRBV29-1 to TRBJ2-3, with 8 positions matching TRBD2. Germline-derived CDR1 and CDR2 are SQVTM and ANQGSEA. This CDR3 is built from 12 residues. With V trimmed by 4 bases and J by 6 bases, 3 bases remained unmatched. Here the CDR3 reads CSVAGGPDTQYF. Written as DNA, the CDR3 is TGCAGCGTTGCGGGAGGGCCGGATACGCAGTATTTT.